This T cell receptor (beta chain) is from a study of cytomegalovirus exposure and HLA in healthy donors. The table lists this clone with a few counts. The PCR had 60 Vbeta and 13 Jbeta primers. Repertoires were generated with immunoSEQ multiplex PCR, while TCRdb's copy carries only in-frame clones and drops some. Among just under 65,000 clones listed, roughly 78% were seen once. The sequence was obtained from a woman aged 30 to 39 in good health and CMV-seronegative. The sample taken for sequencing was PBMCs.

This CDR3 reads CASSPIGLAAGYF. In DNA form, the CDR3 reads TGTGCCAGCTCACCAATAGGACTGGCAGCAGGATATTTT. This chain joins TRBV18 and TRBJ2-3; D might be TRBD2 (5 bases). This CDR3 has 13 amino acids. Germline values: CDR1 KGHSH, CDR2 LQKENI. V lost 2 bases and J 15 bases, leaving 18 bases between the germline ends.